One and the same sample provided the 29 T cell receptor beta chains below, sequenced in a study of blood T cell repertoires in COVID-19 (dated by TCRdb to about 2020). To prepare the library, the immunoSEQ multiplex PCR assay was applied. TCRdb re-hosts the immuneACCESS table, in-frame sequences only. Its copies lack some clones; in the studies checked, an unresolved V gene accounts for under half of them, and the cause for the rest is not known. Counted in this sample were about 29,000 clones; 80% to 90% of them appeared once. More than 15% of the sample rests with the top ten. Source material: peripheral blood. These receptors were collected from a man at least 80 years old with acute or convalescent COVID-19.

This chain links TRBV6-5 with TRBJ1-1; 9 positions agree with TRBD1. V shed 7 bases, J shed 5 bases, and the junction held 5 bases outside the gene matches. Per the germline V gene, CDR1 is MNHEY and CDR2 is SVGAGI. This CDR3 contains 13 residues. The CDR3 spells CASTKTGGTEAFF. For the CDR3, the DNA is TGTGCCAGCACCAAGACAGGGGGAACTGAAGCTTTCTTT.

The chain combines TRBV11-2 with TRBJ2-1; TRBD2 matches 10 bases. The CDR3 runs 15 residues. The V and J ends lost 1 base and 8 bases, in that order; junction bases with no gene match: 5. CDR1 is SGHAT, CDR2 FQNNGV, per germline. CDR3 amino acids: CASSLAAGGPYEQFF. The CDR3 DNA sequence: TGTGCCAGCAGCTTAGCAGCGGGGGGGCCGTATGAGCAGTTCTTC.

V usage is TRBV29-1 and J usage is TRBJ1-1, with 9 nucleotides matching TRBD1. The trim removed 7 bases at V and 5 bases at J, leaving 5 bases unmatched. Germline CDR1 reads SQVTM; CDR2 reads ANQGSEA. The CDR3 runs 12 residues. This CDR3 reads CSARQGETEAFF. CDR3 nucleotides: TGCAGCGCCCGACAGGGGGAAACTGAAGCTTTCTTT.

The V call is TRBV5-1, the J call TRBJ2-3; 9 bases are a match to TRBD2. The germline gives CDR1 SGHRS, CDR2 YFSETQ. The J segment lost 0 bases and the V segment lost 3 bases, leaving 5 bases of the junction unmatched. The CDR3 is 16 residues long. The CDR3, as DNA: TGCGCCAGCAGCTCTGGTCTAGCGGGGAGCACAGATACGCAGTATTTT. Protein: CASSSGLAGSTDTQYF.

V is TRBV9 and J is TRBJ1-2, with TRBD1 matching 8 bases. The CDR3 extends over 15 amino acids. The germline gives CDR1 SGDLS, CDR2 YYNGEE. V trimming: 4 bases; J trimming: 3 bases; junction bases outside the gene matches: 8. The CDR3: CASSLRQGTDYGYTF. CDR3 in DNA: TGTGCCAGCAGCCTGAGACAGGGGACTGACTATGGCTACACCTTC. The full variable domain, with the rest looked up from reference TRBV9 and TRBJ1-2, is DSGVTQTPKHLITATGQRVTLRCSPRSGDLSVYWYQQSLDQGLQFLIQYYNGEERAKGNILERFSAQQFPDLHSELNLSSLELGDSALYFCASSLRQGTDYGYTFGSGTRLTVV.

CDR3 DNA: TGCGCCAGCAGCTTTGGGACTAGAACAGATACGCAGTATTTT. This sequence encodes CASSFGTRTDTQYF. The chain uses TRBV5-1 and TRBJ2-3; 8 bases line up with TRBD2. J was trimmed by 3 bases and V by 2 bases; bases with no gene match: 2. CDR1 and CDR2 (germline): SGHRS, YFSETQ. The CDR3 runs to 14 residues.

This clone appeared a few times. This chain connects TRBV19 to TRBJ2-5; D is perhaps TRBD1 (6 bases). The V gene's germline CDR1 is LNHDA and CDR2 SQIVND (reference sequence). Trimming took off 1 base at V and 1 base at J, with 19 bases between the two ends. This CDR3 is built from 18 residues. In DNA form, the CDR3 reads TGTGCCAGTAGTATAGTCTCTATGGACAGCGTTTTCCAAGAGACCCAGTACTTC. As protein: CASSIVSMDSVFQETQYF. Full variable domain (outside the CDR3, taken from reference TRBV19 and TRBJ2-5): DGGITQSPKYLFRKEGQNVTLSCEQNLNHDAMYWYRQDPGQGLRLIYYSQIVNDFQKGDIAEGYSVSREKKESFPLTVTSAQKNPTAFYLCASSIVSMDSVFQETQYFGPGTRLLVL.

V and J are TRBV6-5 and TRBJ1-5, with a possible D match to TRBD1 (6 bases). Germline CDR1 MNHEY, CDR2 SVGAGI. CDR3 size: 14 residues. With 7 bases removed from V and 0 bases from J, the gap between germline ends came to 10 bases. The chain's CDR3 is CASTQGGSNQPQHF. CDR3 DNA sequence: TGTGCCAGCACCCAAGGGGGTAGCAATCAGCCCCAGCATTTT.

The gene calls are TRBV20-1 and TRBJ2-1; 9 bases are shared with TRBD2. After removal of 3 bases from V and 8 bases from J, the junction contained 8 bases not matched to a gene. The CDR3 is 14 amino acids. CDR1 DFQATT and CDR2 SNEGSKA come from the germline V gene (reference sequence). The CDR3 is CSASGTSGFYEQFF. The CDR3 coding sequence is TGCAGTGCTAGTGGTACTAGCGGGTTCTATGAGCAGTTCTTC.

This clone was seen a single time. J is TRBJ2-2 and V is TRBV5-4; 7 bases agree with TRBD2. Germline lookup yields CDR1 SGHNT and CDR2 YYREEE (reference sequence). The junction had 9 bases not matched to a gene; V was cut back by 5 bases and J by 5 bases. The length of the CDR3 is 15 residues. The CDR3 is CASRNLLGGTGELFF. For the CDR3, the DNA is TGTGCCAGCAGAAATCTTCTGGGGGGGACCGGGGAGCTGTTTTTT.

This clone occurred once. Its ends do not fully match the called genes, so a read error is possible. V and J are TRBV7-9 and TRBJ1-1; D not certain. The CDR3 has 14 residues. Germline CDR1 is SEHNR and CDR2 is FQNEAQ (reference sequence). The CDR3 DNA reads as TGTGCCAGCAGCCTAGCGGGCTTTGACACTGAAGCTTTCTTT. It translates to CASSLAGFDTEAFF.

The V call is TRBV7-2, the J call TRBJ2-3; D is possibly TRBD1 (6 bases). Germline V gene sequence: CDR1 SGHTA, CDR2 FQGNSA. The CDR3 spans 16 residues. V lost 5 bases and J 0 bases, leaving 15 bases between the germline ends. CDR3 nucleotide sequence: TGTGCCAGCAGCGACAAAAGGGACATGAGCACAGATACGCAGTATTTT. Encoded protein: CASSDKRDMSTDTQYF.

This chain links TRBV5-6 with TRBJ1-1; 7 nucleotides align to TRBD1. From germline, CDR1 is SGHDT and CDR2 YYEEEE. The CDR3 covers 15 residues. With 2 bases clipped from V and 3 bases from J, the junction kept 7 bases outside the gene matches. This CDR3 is CASSLATGHYTEAFF. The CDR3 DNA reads TGTGCCAGCAGCTTAGCGACAGGGCACTACACTGAAGCTTTCTTT.

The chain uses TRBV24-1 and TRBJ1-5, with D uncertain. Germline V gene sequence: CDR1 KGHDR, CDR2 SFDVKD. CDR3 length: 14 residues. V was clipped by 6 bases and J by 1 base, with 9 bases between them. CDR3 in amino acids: CATSNPGSNQPQHF. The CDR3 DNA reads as TGTGCCACCAGTAACCCGGGAAGCAATCAGCCCCAGCATTTT.

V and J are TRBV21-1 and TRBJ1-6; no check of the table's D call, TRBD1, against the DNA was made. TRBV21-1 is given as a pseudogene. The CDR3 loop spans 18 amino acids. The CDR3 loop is CASSAERQGRGYNSPLHF. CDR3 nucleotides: TGTGCCAGCAGCGCCGAAAGACAGGGGAGAGGCTATAATTCACCCCTCCACTTT.

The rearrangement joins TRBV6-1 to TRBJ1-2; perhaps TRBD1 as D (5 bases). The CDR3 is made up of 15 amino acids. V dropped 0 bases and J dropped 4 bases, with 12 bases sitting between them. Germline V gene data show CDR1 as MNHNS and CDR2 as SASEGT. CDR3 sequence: CASSEAPDSSYGYTF. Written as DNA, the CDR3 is TGTGCCAGCAGTGAAGCTCCCGACAGCTCCTATGGCTACACCTTC.

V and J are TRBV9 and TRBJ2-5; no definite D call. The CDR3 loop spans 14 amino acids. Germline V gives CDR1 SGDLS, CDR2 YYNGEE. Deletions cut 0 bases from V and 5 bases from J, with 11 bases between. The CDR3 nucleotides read TGTGCCAGCAGCGTAGGACTCGCCTCGGAGACCCAGTACTTC. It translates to CASSVGLASETQYF.

Here the CDR3 DNA reads TGCAGCGTTGGAAACAGGGGGACCGGGGAGCTGTTTTTT. Translated, it gives CSVGNRGTGELFF. The genes are TRBV29-1 and TRBJ2-2; TRBD1 matches at 8 bases. Germline V gene lookup returns CDR1 SQVTM and CDR2 ANQGSEA. The CDR3 is 13 residues long. V shed 4 bases, J shed 5 bases, and the junction held 3 bases outside the gene matches.

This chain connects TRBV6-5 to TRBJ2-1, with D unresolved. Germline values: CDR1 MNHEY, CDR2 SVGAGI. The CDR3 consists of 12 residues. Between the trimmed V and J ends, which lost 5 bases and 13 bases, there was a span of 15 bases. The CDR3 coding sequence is TGTGCCAGCAGTCCTTCCGGGTTTAGACAGTTCTTC. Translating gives CASSPSGFRQFF.

The CDR3 bases are TGTGCCACCAGTGATCAGACGCCCTCCGGGACTAGTCCCACAGATACGCAGTATTTT. Translation gives CATSDQTPSGTSPTDTQYF. The V gene is TRBV24-1, the J gene TRBJ2-3, with 8 nucleotides matching TRBD2. V dropped 3 bases and J dropped 2; count of bases not matched to a gene: 15. The CDR3 has 19 residues. CDR1 is KGHDR, CDR2 SFDVKD, per germline.

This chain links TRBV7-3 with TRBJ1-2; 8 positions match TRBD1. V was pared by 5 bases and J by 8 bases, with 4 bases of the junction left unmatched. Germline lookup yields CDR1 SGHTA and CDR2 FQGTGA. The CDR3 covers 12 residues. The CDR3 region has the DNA TGTGCCAGCAGCCTCGGGACAGGCGGCTACACCTTC. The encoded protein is CASSLGTGGYTF.

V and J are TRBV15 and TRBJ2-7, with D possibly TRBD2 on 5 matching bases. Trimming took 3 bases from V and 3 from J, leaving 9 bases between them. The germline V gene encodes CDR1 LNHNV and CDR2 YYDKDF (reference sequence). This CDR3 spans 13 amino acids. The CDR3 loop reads CATSRDGLYEQYF. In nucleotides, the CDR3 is TGTGCCACCAGCAGGGACGGACTCTACGAGCAGTACTTC.

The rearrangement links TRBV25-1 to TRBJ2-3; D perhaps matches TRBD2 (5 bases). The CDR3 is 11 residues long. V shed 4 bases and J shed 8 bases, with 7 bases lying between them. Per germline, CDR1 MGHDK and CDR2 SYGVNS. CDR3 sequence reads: CASSGGSTQYF. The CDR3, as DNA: TGTGCCAGCAGTGGAGGGTCTACGCAGTATTTT.

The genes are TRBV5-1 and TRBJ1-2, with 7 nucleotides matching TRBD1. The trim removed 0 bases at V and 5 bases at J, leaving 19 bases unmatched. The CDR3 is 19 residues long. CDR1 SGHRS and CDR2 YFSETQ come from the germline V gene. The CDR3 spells CASSLEYRTGLLGEYGYTF. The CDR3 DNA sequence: TGCGCCAGCAGCTTGGAATATCGGACAGGCCTCTTGGGTGAGTATGGCTACACCTTC.

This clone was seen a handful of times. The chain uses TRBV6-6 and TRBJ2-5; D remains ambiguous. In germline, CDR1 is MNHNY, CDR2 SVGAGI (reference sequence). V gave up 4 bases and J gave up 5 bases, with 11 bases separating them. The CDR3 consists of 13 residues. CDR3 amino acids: CASSSAWRETQYF. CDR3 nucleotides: TGTGCCAGCAGTTCCGCTTGGCGGGAGACCCAGTACTTC.

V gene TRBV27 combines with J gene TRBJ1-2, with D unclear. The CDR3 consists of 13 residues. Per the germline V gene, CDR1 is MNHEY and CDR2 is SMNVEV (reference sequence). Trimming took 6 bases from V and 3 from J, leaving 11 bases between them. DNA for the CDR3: TGTGCCAGCAGGCGGGATGGGGACTATGGCTACACCTTC. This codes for CASRRDGDYGYTF.

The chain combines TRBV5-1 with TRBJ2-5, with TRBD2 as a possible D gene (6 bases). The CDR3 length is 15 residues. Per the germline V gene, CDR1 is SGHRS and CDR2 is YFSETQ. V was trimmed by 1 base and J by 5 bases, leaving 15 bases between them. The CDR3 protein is CASSLTSMGLETQYF. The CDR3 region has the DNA TGCGCCAGCAGCTTGACTAGCATGGGGCTTGAGACCCAGTACTTC.

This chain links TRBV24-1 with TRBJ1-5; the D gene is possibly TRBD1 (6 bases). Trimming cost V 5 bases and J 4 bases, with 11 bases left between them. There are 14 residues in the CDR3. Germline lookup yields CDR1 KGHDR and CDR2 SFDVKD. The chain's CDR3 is CATSGGLGNQPQHF. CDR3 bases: TGTGCCACCAGTGGGGGGCTCGGTAATCAGCCCCAGCATTTT.

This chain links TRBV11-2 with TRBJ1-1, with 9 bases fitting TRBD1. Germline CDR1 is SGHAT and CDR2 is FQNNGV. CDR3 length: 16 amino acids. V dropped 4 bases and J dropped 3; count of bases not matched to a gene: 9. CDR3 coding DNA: TGTGCCAGCAGCTCCCGGGACAGGGTGGGGGACACTGAAGCTTTCTTT. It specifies CASSSRDRVGDTEAFF. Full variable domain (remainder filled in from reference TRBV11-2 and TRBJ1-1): EAGVAQSPRYKIIEKRQSVAFWCNPISGHATLYWYQQILGQGPKLLIQFQNNGVVDDSQLPKDRFSAERLKGVDSTLKIQPAKLEDSAVYLCASSSRDRVGDTEAFFGQGTRLTVV.